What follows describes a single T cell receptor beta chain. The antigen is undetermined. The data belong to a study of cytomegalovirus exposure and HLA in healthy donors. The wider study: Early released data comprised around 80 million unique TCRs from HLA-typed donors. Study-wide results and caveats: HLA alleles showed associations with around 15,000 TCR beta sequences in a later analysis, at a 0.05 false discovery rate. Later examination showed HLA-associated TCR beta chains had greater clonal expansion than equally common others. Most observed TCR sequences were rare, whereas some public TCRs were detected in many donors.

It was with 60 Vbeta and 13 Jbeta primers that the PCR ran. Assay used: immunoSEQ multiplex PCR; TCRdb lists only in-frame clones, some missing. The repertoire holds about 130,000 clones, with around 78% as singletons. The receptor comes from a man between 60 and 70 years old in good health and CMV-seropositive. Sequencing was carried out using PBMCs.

The CDR3 DNA reads TGTGCCAGCAGCACAGGGGGACAAGAGACCCAGTACTTC. Amino acid sequence: CASSTGGQETQYF. The V and J genes are TRBV11-2 and TRBJ2-5; 8 positions agree with TRBD1. CDR3 length: 13 residues. CDR1 SGHAT and CDR2 FQNNGV come from the germline V gene. J gave up 2 bases and V 5 bases, and 1 base lay outside the gene matches.